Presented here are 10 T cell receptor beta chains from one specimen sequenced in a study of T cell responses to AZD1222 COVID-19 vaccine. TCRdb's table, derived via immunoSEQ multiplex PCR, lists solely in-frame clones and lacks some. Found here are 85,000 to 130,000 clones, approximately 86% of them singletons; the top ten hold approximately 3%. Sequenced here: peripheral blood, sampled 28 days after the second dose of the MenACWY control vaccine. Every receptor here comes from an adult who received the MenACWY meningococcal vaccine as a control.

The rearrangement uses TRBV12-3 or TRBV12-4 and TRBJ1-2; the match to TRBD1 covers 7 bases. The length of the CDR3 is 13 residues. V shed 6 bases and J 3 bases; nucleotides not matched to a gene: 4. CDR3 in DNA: TGTGCCAGCAGCAGGGGGATGCACTATGGCTACACCTTC. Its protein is CASSRGMHYGYTF.

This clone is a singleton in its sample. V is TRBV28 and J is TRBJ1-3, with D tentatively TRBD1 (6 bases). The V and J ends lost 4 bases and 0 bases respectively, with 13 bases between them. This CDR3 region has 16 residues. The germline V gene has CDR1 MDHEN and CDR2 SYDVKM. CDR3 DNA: TGTGCCAGCAGTTCGCCAGGGGTCCTCTCTGGAAACACCATATATTTT. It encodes CASSSPGVLSGNTIYF.

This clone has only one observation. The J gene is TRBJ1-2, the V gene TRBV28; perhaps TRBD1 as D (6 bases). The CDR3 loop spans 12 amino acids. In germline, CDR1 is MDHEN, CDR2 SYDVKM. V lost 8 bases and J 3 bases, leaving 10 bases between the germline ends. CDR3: CASAGGHYGYTF. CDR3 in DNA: TGTGCCAGCGCCGGGGGGCACTATGGCTACACCTTC.

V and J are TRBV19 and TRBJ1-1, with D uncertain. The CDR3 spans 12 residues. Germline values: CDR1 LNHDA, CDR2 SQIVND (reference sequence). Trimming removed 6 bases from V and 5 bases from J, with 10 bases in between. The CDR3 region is CASSVGGTEAFF. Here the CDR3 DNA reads TGTGCCAGTAGCGTAGGAGGTACTGAAGCTTTCTTT.

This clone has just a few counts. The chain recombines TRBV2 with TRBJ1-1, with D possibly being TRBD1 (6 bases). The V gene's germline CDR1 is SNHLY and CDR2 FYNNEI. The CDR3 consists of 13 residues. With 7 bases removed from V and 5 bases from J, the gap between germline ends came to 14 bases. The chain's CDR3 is CASNRDTGTEAFF. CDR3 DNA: TGTGCCAGCAACCGGGACACGGGAACTGAAGCTTTCTTT.

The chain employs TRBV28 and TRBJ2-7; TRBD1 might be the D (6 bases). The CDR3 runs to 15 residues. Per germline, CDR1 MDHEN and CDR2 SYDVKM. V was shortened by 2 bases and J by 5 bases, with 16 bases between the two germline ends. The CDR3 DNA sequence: TGTGCCAGCAGTTTAACTGGGACACCCGGCGACGAGCAGTACTTC. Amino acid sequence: CASSLTGTPGDEQYF.

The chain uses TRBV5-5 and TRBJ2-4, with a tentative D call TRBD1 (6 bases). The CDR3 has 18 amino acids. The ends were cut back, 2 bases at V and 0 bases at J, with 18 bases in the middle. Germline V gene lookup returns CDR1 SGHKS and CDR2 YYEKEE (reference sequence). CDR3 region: CASSLISGTHLAKNIQYF. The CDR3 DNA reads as TGTGCCAGCAGCTTAATATCCGGGACACATCTAGCCAAAAACATTCAGTACTTC. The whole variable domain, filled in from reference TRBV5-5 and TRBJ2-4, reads DAGVTQSPTHLIKTRGQQVTLRCSPISGHKSVSWYQQVLGQGPQFIFQYYEKEERGRGNFPDRFSARQFPNYSSELNVNALLLGDSALYLCASSLISGTHLAKNIQYFGAGTRLSVL.

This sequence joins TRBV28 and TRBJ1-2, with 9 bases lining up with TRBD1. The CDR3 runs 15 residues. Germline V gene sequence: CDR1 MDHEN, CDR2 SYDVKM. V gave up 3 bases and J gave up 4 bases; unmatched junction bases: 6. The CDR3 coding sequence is TGTGCCAGCAGTTTCCGGGACAGGGACCTCTATGGCTACACCTTC. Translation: CASSFRDRDLYGYTF.

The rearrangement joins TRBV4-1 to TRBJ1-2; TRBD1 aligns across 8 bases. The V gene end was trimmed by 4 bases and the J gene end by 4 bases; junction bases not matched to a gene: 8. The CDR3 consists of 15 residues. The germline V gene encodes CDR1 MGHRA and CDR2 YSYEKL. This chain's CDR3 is CASSRIGDRSYGYTF. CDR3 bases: TGCGCCAGCAGCCGGATAGGGGACAGGTCCTATGGCTACACCTTC.

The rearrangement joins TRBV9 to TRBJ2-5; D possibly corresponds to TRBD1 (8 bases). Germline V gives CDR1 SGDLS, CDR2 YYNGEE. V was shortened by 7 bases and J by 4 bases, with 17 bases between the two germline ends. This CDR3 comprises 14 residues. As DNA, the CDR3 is TGTGCCAGCCGCTCAGGGGGCGGGGGAGAGACCCAGTACTTC. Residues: CASRSGGGGETQYF.